The 29 T cell receptor beta chains given below trace back to one sample, sequenced in a study of cytomegalovirus exposure and HLA in healthy donors. 13 Jbeta primers and 60 Vbeta primers were used for the PCR. TCRdb's copy holds only in-frame clones and misses some; the assay was immunoSEQ multiplex PCR. The sample shows about 130,000 clones, 77% of them seen only once. The sequencing sample was made of PBMCs. These receptors were taken from a male donor in good health and CMV-seropositive.

This chain connects TRBV28 to TRBJ2-7; TRBD2 is a possible D gene (7 bases). Germline lookup yields CDR1 MDHEN and CDR2 SYDVKM. This CDR3 has 15 residues. V lost 5 bases and J 3 bases, leaving 17 bases between the germline ends. This CDR3 reads CASSPPRGGYYEQYF. DNA of the CDR3: TGTGCCAGCAGTCCCCCCAGGGGAGGGTACTACGAGCAGTACTTC.

This sequence joins TRBV10-2 and TRBJ2-5; TRBD1 aligns across 11 bases. This CDR3 has 14 amino acids. The V segment lost 6 bases and the J segment 5 bases; nucleotides outside the gene matches: 5. Germline V gives CDR1 WSHSY, CDR2 SAAADI. The CDR3 loop is CASRRTGGFETQYF. The CDR3 DNA is TGCGCCAGCAGGCGGACAGGGGGCTTTGAGACCCAGTACTTC.

V usage is TRBV13 and J usage is TRBJ1-2; tentative D call: TRBD1 (6 bases). Germline V CDR1 and CDR2: PRHDT, FYEKMQ (reference sequence). The CDR3 consists of 14 residues. With 5 bases removed from V and 4 bases from J, the gap between germline ends came to 14 bases. DNA of the CDR3: TGTGCCAGCAGCCCCGGACAGCTTCTCTATGGCTACACCTTC. Protein sequence: CASSPGQLLYGYTF.

This clone showed up just a few times. V usage is TRBV2 and J usage is TRBJ1-2; 10 nucleotides align to TRBD1. Germline V gene lookup returns CDR1 SNHLY and CDR2 FYNNEI. CDR3 length: 15 amino acids. Trimming at V came to 4 bases and at J to 3 bases, leaving 5 bases not matched to a gene. CDR3 sequence (DNA): TGTGCCAGCAGTGCTAGGGACAGGGGTGACTATGGCTACACCTTC. The encoded protein is CASSARDRGDYGYTF.

V gene TRBV6-6 combines with J gene TRBJ2-1; 11 nucleotides match TRBD2. The V gene's germline CDR1 is MNHNY and CDR2 SVGAGI (reference sequence). The CDR3 contains 14 residues. The J segment lost 7 bases and the V segment lost 8 bases, leaving 7 bases of the junction unmatched. The CDR3 reads CASETGTSGNEQFF. CDR3 nucleotide sequence: TGTGCCAGCGAAACCGGGACTAGCGGTAATGAGCAGTTCTTC.

This clone was recorded only once. The chain is built from TRBV28 and TRBJ1-2, with D possibly TRBD1 on 6 matching bases. V lost 4 bases, J lost 8 bases, and 14 bases lay in between. This CDR3 has 13 amino acids. Germline V CDR1 and CDR2: MDHEN, SYDVKM. CDR3 in amino acids: CASSSQGIRGYTF. The CDR3 DNA follows: TGTGCCAGCAGTTCACAGGGAATTCGCGGCTACACCTTC.

This clone appeared a few times. The chain couples TRBV25-1 to TRBJ1-1; TRBD1 is a possible D gene (5 bases). From germline, CDR1 is MGHDK and CDR2 SYGVNS. Trimming removed 1 base from V and 2 bases from J, with 11 bases in between. There are 15 residues in the CDR3. The CDR3 protein is CASSELGWGNTEAFF. As DNA, the CDR3 is TGTGCCAGCAGTGAATTGGGATGGGGCAACACTGAAGCTTTCTTT.

This rearrangement joins TRBV25-1 to TRBJ2-7; D call uncertain. V was trimmed by 2 bases and J by 3 bases, leaving 11 bases between them. CDR1 and CDR2 (germline): MGHDK, SYGVNS. The CDR3 has 14 amino acids. The CDR3: CASSEGGVVYEQYF. CDR3 DNA: TGTGCCAGCAGTGAAGGTGGAGTGGTCTACGAGCAGTACTTC.

This clone is a singleton in its sample. The chain has TRBV14 and TRBJ2-7; D gene ambiguous. Between the trimmed V and J ends, which lost 2 bases and 6 bases, there was a span of 11 bases. The germline gives CDR1 SGHDN, CDR2 FVKESK. The CDR3 totals 13 residues. The CDR3 here is CASSQIQFGEQYF. The CDR3 DNA is TGTGCCAGCAGCCAAATCCAGTTTGGCGAGCAGTACTTC. The whole variable domain, remainder taken from reference TRBV14 and TRBJ2-7, is EAGVTQFPSHSVIEKGQTVTLRCDPISGHDNLYWYRRVMGKEIKFLLHFVKESKQDESGMPNNRFLAERTGGTYSTLKVQPAELEDSGVYFCASSQIQFGEQYFGPGTRLTVT.

V usage is TRBV5-1 and J usage is TRBJ2-2; TRBD2 agrees at 7 bases. CDR1 and CDR2 from the germline V gene are SGHRS and YFSETQ. Losses at the gene ends were 3 bases for V and 2 bases for J; bases not matched to a gene: 7. CDR3 length equals 16 residues. CDR3 protein: CASSSGWGGNTGELFF. CDR3 DNA sequence: TGCGCCAGCAGCTCTGGTTGGGGGGGAAACACCGGGGAGCTGTTTTTT.

The chain employs TRBV2 and TRBJ1-1; perhaps TRBD1 as D (5 bases). V was trimmed by 4 bases and J by 3 bases, leaving 12 bases between them. The CDR3 is made up of 14 amino acids. Germline loops: CDR1 SNHLY, CDR2 FYNNEI. CDR3 in DNA: TGTGCCAGCAGTGCTCAGGGCTGGGACACTGAAGCTTTCTTT. Residues: CASSAQGWDTEAFF.

The CDR3 nucleotides are TGTGCCAGCAGTGAAGGCGGACTAGCGGGGGCGGGCGGGGAGCTGTTTTTT. Translating it yields CASSEGGLAGAGGELFF. This rearrangement joins TRBV6-1 to TRBJ2-2; 13 nucleotides align to TRBD2. Germline CDR1 is MNHNS and CDR2 is SASEGT. The CDR3 runs 17 residues. V shed 1 base and J 7 bases; nucleotides not matched to a gene: 6.

V is TRBV21-1 and J is TRBJ1-5; the table's D call of TRBD1 was not tested on the DNA. TRBV21-1 is classified as a pseudogene. The length of the CDR3 is 13 residues. Written as DNA, the CDR3 is TGTGCCAGCAGCAGGACAGGGTATCGGCCCCAGCATTTT. It yields the protein CASSRTGYRPQHF.

The V call is TRBV19, the J call TRBJ2-7; 11 nucleotides match TRBD1. Trimming removed 4 bases from V and 11 bases from J; junction bases left unmatched: 10. The CDR3 runs to 14 residues. Germline CDR1 LNHDA, CDR2 SQIVND (reference sequence). The CDR3 is CASSTPGQGAEEYF. Written as DNA, the CDR3 is TGTGCCAGTAGTACCCCAGGACAGGGGGCGGAGGAGTACTTC.

The J gene is TRBJ1-2, the V gene TRBV19, with D tentatively TRBD1 (5 bases). Germline V CDR1 and CDR2: LNHDA, SQIVND (reference sequence). The CDR3 contains 16 residues. V was trimmed by 4 bases and J by 0 bases, leaving 15 bases between them. The CDR3 spells CASSTIDSTSNYGYTF. In DNA, the CDR3 is TGTGCCAGTAGTACAATAGACAGTACCTCTAACTATGGCTACACCTTC.

As for this clone: The junction departs from the called germline gene at one end, perhaps through a read error. J is TRBJ2-6 and V is TRBV28; D possibly corresponds to TRBD1 (5 bases). CDR3 length: 14 residues. CDR1 is MDHEN and CDR2 is SYDVKM in the germline V gene. The CDR3 loop reads CASSQLFGANGLTF. The CDR3 DNA sequence: TGTGCCAGCAGCCAGTTATTTGGGGCCAACGGCCTGACTTTC.

The chain has TRBV2 and TRBJ2-7; 14 bases match TRBD2. V was pared by 7 bases and J by 7 bases, with 9 bases of the junction left unmatched. Germline CDR1 and CDR2: SNHLY and FYNNEI. This CDR3 is 15 amino acids long. The CDR3 DNA is TGTGCCAGCACCGGACTAGCGGGAGGAATTGGGGAGCAGTACTTC. It specifies CASTGLAGGIGEQYF.

The chain combines TRBV7-2 with TRBJ1-2; TRBD1 matches 8 bases. V lost 4 bases, J lost 0 bases, and 13 bases stayed unmatched. The CDR3 runs 18 residues. Per germline, CDR1 SGHTA and CDR2 FQGNSA. The DNA for the CDR3 is TGTGCCAGCAGCTCCCCCGGGGACAGGCTTCAAGCTAACTATGGCTACACCTTC. Encoded protein: CASSSPGDRLQANYGYTF.

The J gene is TRBJ1-1, the V gene TRBV2; the match to TRBD1 covers 8 bases. The junction had 10 bases not matched to a gene; V was cut back by 6 bases and J by 7 bases. The CDR3 contains 14 residues. The germline V gene has CDR1 SNHLY and CDR2 FYNNEI. The CDR3 here is CASSLQGELNEAFF. In DNA, the CDR3 is TGTGCCAGCAGCTTACAGGGGGAGTTAAATGAAGCTTTCTTT.

The chain employs TRBV6-1 and TRBJ1-1, with unresolved D. The CDR3 spans 11 residues. CDR1 MNHNS and CDR2 SASEGT come from the germline V gene. V dropped 4 bases and J dropped 6 bases, with 6 bases sitting between them. CDR3 bases: TGTGCCAGCAGTGTATATTCTGAAGCTTTCTTT. Residues: CASSVYSEAFF.

The chain combines TRBV6-1 with TRBJ1-2, with D hard to call. Trimming removed 2 bases at V and 4 bases at J, with 14 bases between. The germline CDR1 and CDR2 sequences are MNHNS and SASEGT. The CDR3 extends over 15 amino acids. CDR3 residues: CASSESGRKLYGYTF. The CDR3 DNA follows: TGTGCCAGCAGTGAATCAGGCCGAAAGCTCTATGGCTACACCTTC.

This chain connects TRBV6-5 to TRBJ1-5; weak D call: TRBD1 (5 bases). Trimming cost V 0 bases and J 6 bases, with 9 bases left between them. Germline V gene data show CDR1 as MNHEY and CDR2 as SVGAGI. The CDR3 consists of 14 residues. The CDR3 loop reads CASSYSQGGQPQHF. CDR3 in DNA: TGTGCCAGCAGTTACTCGCAGGGCGGTCAGCCCCAGCATTTT.

This chain uses TRBV5-1 with TRBJ2-6; possible D gene TRBD1, 6 bases. Trimming pared 0 bases from V and 1 base from J, leaving 8 bases between. CDR1 SGHRS and CDR2 YFSETQ come from the germline V gene. CDR3 size: 16 residues. Written as DNA, the CDR3 is TGCGCCAGCAGCTTGGCTACAGGGTCTGGGGCCAACGTCCTGACTTTC. Protein product: CASSLATGSGANVLTF.

This clone was counted a single time. The gene calls are TRBV28 and TRBJ1-6, with 8 bases matching TRBD1. V shed 5 bases and J 10 bases; nucleotides not matched to a gene: 4. The germline gives CDR1 MDHEN, CDR2 SYDVKM. The CDR3 runs 13 residues. The CDR3 sequence: CASSIRGRSPLHF. As DNA, the CDR3 is TGTGCCAGCAGTATCAGGGGGCGGTCACCCCTCCACTTT.

The chain joins TRBV19 to TRBJ2-2, with 10 bases lining up with TRBD2. The CDR3 is made up of 20 amino acids. CDR1 and CDR2 from the germline V gene are LNHDA and SQIVND (reference sequence). The V gene end was trimmed by 6 bases and the J gene end by 4 bases; junction bases not matched to a gene: 20. The CDR3: CASRKWAGLAGVKGTGELFF. The CDR3 DNA reads as TGTGCCAGTAGAAAGTGGGCGGGCCTAGCGGGAGTAAAGGGCACCGGGGAGCTGTTTTTT. The full variable domain, with the rest looked up from reference TRBV19 and TRBJ2-2, is DGGITQSPKYLFRKEGQNVTLSCEQNLNHDAMYWYRQDPGQGLRLIYYSQIVNDFQKGDIAEGYSVSREKKESFPLTVTSAQKNPTAFYLCASRKWAGLAGVKGTGELFFGEGSRLTVL.

This chain uses TRBV7-6 with TRBJ2-2, with 9 bases identical to TRBD2. The ends lost 1 base at V and 5 bases at J; junction bases unmatched: 8. There are 17 residues in the CDR3. CDR1 SGHVS and CDR2 FNYEAQ come from the germline V gene. CDR3 amino acids: CASSLGTQRGVTGELFF. Written as DNA, the CDR3 is TGTGCCAGCAGCTTAGGGACCCAGCGGGGGGTAACCGGGGAGCTGTTTTTT.

In DNA form, the CDR3 reads TGTGCCAGTAGTCCGCGACACTTCTCTCCTGAAGCTTTCTTT. Translating it yields CASSPRHFSPEAFF. V usage is TRBV19 and J usage is TRBJ1-1; D ambiguous. CDR1 is LNHDA and CDR2 is SQIVND in the germline V gene (reference sequence). The CDR3 is made up of 14 amino acids. Trimming shortened V by 5 bases and J by 6 bases, and 16 bases separated the two germline ends.

This chain connects TRBV11-2 to TRBJ2-7; D is uncertain. This CDR3 contains 14 residues. Germline CDR1 reads SGHAT; CDR2 reads FQNNGV. V lost 0 bases and J 0 bases, leaving 6 bases between the germline ends. The CDR3 sequence: CASSLDVVSYEQYF. As DNA, the CDR3 is TGTGCCAGCAGCTTAGACGTCGTCTCCTACGAGCAGTACTTC.

Worth noting for this clone: The junction departs from the called germline gene at one end, perhaps through a read error. The gene calls are TRBV7-9 and TRBJ1-4; no clear D gene. Per the germline V gene, CDR1 is SEHNR and CDR2 is FQNEAQ (reference sequence). CDR3 length: 11 amino acids. The CDR3 here is CSSSRGEKLFF. Here the CDR3 DNA reads TGTTCCAGCAGTCGAGGTGAAAAACTGTTTTTT.